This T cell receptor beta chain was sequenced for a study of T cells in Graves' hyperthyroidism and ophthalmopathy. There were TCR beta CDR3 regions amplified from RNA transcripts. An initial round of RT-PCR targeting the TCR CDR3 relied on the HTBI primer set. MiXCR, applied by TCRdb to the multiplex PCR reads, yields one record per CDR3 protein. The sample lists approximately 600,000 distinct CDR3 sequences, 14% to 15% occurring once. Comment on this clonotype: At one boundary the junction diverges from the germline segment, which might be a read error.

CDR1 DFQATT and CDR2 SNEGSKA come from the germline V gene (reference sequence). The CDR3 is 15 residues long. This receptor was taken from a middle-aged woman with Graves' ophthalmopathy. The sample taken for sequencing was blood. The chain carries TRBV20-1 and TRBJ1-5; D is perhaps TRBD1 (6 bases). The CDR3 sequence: CSARVRGLSDQPQHF. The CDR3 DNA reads TGCAGTGCTAGAGTTCGGGGGCTTAGCGATCAGCCCCAGCATTTT.